The 9 T cell receptor beta chains given below trace back to one sample, sequenced in a study of Tregs in tolerant kidney transplant recipients. Produced via immunoSEQ multiplex PCR; TCRdb's table is partial and in-frame only. The sample lists 25,000 to 35,000 clones, about 79% occurring once. Their antigen targets remain unknown. The source material was Tregs from blood cultured with allogeneic cells. The receptor source for this set is a human donor in good health.

This chain connects TRBV30 to TRBJ2-3, with TRBD2 matching over 10 bases. The CDR3 loop spans 15 amino acids. The V gene end was trimmed by 0 bases and the J gene end by 3 bases; junction bases not matched to a gene: 3. CDR1 and CDR2 from the germline V gene are GTSNPN and SVGIG (reference sequence). The CDR3 protein is CAWSVRGLATDTQYF. DNA of the CDR3: TGTGCCTGGAGTGTAAGGGGACTAGCGACAGATACGCAGTATTTT.

The chain carries TRBV6-6 and TRBJ2-5, with D possibly TRBD2 on 6 matching bases. V dropped 7 bases and J dropped 1 base, with 10 bases sitting between them. The CDR3 is 13 amino acids. Germline-derived CDR1 and CDR2 are MNHNY and SVGAGI (reference sequence). CDR3 sequence (DNA): TGTGCCAGCATCGGTAGCGGCCAAGAGACCCAGTACTTC. Amino acid sequence: CASIGSGQETQYF.

The chain carries TRBV11-3 and TRBJ2-3; 7 nucleotides agree with TRBD2. Per germline, CDR1 SGHNT and CDR2 YENEEA. This CDR3 comprises 16 residues. V was pared by 1 base and J by 4 bases, with 8 bases of the junction left unmatched. CDR3 sequence: CASSLGSSGPSDTQYF. The CDR3 region has the DNA TGTGCCAGCAGCTTAGGAAGTAGCGGGCCATCAGATACGCAGTATTTT.

Here the CDR3 reads CASGQNTEAFF. CDR3 bases: TGTGCCAGCGGGCAGAACACTGAAGCTTTCTTT. J is TRBJ1-1 and V is TRBV7-9; D gene unclear. The CDR3 is made up of 11 amino acids. Germline CDR1 SEHNR, CDR2 FQNEAQ (reference sequence). Between the trimmed V and J ends, which lost 8 bases and 1 base, there was a span of 5 bases.

V gene TRBV5-4 combines with J gene TRBJ1-2, with D tentatively TRBD1 (6 bases). Trimming shortened V by 2 bases and J by 5 bases, and 19 bases separated the two germline ends. The CDR3 runs 16 residues. Germline-derived CDR1 and CDR2 are SGHNT and YYREEE (reference sequence). The CDR3 protein is CASSLGGGPFGYGYTF. In nucleotides, the CDR3 is TGTGCCAGCAGCTTAGGTGGGGGCCCCTTCGGTTATGGCTACACCTTC.

This rearrangement joins TRBV27 to TRBJ2-1, with D perhaps matching TRBD1 (6 bases). Deletions cut 3 bases from V and 7 bases from J, with 13 bases between. This CDR3 comprises 14 residues. Germline CDR1 reads MNHEY; CDR2 reads SMNVEV (reference sequence). The CDR3 DNA reads as TGTGCCAGCAGTTTCTCGGCTAGGGGGAATGAGCAGTTCTTC. Protein sequence: CASSFSARGNEQFF.

This clone was seen only a few times. The chain carries TRBV7-9 and TRBJ1-3, with TRBD1 identical over 7 bases. CDR3 length: 17 residues. After removal of 5 bases from V and 0 bases from J, the junction contained 10 bases not matched to a gene. Germline V gene lookup returns CDR1 SEHNR and CDR2 FQNEAQ (reference sequence). CDR3 in DNA: TGTGCCAGCAGCGAGTTAGCCGGGACAGACTCTGGAAACACCATATATTTT. It is translated as CASSELAGTDSGNTIYF.

J is TRBJ2-2 and V is TRBV29-1; maybe TRBD1 (5 bases). Trimming took 0 bases from V and 1 from J, leaving 12 bases between them. The CDR3 has 16 residues. Looked up from germline, CDR1 is SQVTM and CDR2 is ANQGSEA. The CDR3 protein is CSVEDRSRENTGELFF. CDR3 DNA sequence: TGCAGCGTTGAAGATCGCAGCAGGGAGAACACCGGGGAGCTGTTTTTT.

The chain employs TRBV6-5 and TRBJ2-7, with D tentatively TRBD2 (5 bases). In germline, CDR1 is MNHEY, CDR2 SVGAGI. V was clipped by 3 bases and J by 3 bases, with 9 bases between them. The length of the CDR3 is 13 residues. Here the CDR3 DNA reads TGTGCCAGCAGTTATAGGGCGGGCTACGAGCAGTACTTC. Amino acids: CASSYRAGYEQYF.